This record concerns one TCR beta chain sequence. The V gene's germline CDR1 is LNHDA and CDR2 SQIVND (reference sequence). Trimming cost V 1 base and J 1 base, with 9 bases left between them. The CDR3 totals 15 residues. This entry comes from a study of T cell repertoires in ileal Crohn's disease. Produced via immunoSEQ multiplex PCR; TCRdb's table is partial and in-frame only. The table shows about 62,000 clones, with roughly nine tenths occurring only once. Time point noted: neoterminal ileum biopsy at postoperative endoscopy, about 6 months after surgery. The chain combines TRBV19 with TRBJ2-3, with a tentative D call TRBD1 (6 bases). The sequence was obtained from an adult with Crohn's disease. Sample: ileal tissue. In DNA, the CDR3 is TGTGCCAGTAGTATAGCGGGACAAGGCACAGATACGCAGTATTTT. Amino acids: CASSIAGQGTDTQYF.